One and the same sample provided the 5 T cell receptor beta chains below, sequenced in a study of blood T cell repertoires in COVID-19 (TCRdb year 2020). Library creation used the immunoSEQ multiplex PCR assay. The table comes from immuneACCESS by way of TCRdb, which keeps in-frame sequences with V and J called. Part of the clones is missing from these tables; in studies checked, under half for an unresolved V gene and the rest for unknown reasons. The sample profile shows roughly 350,000 clones; 80% to 95% of them were found once. Under 20% of the sample comes from the top ten. Sequencing was carried out using PBMCs or T cells enriched from blood (not recorded which). These receptors all stem from a woman between 25 and 40 years old who had recovered from COVID-19.

This chain connects TRBV7-3 to TRBJ2-2; D gene unclear. V was shortened by 2 bases and J by 3 bases, with 4 bases between the two germline ends. CDR3 length equals 13 residues. CDR1 is SGHTA, CDR2 FQGTGA, per germline. The CDR3 DNA reads as TGTGCCAGCAGCTTATCTTACACCGGGGAGCTGTTTTTT. Residues: CASSLSYTGELFF.

The rearrangement uses TRBV3-1 (or the pseudogene TRBV3-2) and TRBJ2-1; tentative D call: TRBD1 (6 bases). This CDR3 comprises 19 residues. Germline CDR1 LGHDT, CDR2 YNNKEL (reference sequence). V dropped 2 bases and J dropped 7 bases, with 27 bases sitting between them. In DNA, the CDR3 is TGTGCCAGCAGCCAACCGGGACACACCAGCGGAGCGAGTGGGAATGAGCAGTTCTTC. Translated: CASSQPGHTSGASGNEQFF.

V is TRBV28 and J is TRBJ1-2, with unresolved D. The CDR3 is made up of 12 amino acids. Per the germline V gene, CDR1 is MDHEN and CDR2 is SYDVKM. V was trimmed by 0 bases and J by 6 bases, leaving 5 bases between them. CDR3 nucleotides: TGTGCCAGCAGTTTATGGACTGATGGCTACACCTTC. It encodes CASSLWTDGYTF.

The chain recombines TRBV28 with TRBJ2-7; 11 bases align to TRBD1. From germline, CDR1 is MDHEN and CDR2 SYDVKM. The CDR3 has 15 residues. V shed 2 bases and J 4 bases; nucleotides not matched to a gene: 4. CDR3 region: CASSLGDRGVYEQYF. CDR3 nucleotides: TGTGCCAGCAGTTTAGGGGACAGGGGGGTATACGAGCAGTACTTC.

This chain uses TRBV28 with TRBJ2-7; 8 positions agree with TRBD1. The CDR3 is 15 residues long. Germline assignment: CDR1 MDHEN and CDR2 SYDVKM. V was pared by 3 bases and J by 5 bases, with 9 bases of the junction left unmatched. The CDR3 sequence: CASSFRGPTGHEQYF. The CDR3 region has the DNA TGTGCCAGCAGTTTCAGGGGGCCGACGGGCCACGAGCAGTACTTC.